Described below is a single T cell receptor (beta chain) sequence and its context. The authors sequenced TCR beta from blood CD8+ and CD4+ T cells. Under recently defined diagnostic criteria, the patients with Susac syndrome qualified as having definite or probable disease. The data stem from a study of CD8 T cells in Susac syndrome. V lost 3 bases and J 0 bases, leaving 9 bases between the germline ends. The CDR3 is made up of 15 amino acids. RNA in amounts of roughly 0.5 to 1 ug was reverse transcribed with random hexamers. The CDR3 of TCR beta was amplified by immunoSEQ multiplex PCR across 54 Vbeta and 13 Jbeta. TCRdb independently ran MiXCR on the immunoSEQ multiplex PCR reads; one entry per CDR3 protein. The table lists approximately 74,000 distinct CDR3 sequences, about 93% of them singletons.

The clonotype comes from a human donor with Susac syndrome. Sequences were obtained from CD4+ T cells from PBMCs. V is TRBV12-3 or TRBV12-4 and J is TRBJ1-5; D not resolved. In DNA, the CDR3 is TGTGCCAGCAGTTTTACCCACCATAGCAATCAGCCCCAGCATTTT. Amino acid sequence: CASSFTHHSNQPQHF.